This passage covers 19 T cell receptor beta chains from one sample sequenced in a study of cytomegalovirus exposure and HLA in healthy donors. This PCR relied on a set of 60 Vbeta primers and 13 Jbeta primers. The data were produced by immunoSEQ multiplex PCR, yet TCRdb's version contains in-frame clones alone and is incomplete. The sample includes around 100,000 clones. The specimen sequenced was PBMCs. All receptors come from a man aged 50 to 60 in good health and CMV-seronegative.

This chain joins TRBV5-8 and TRBJ1-5; 7 nucleotides align to TRBD1. The CDR3 covers 15 residues. Unmatched junction bases numbered 6, after V lost 0 bases and J lost 6 bases. Per germline, CDR1 SGHTS and CDR2 YDEGEE. The CDR3 DNA sequence: TGTGCCAGCAGCTTGGGGACAGGCCGGACTCAGCCCCAGCATTTT. Its translation: CASSLGTGRTQPQHF.

V usage is TRBV27 and J usage is TRBJ2-5; 7 nucleotides align to TRBD1. The CDR3 is 14 residues long. Germline V gives CDR1 MNHEY, CDR2 SMNVEV (reference sequence). V dropped 0 bases and J dropped 5; count of bases not matched to a gene: 3. The CDR3 DNA reads as TGTGCCAGCAGTTTATCGAGACAGGGTGAGACCCAGTACTTC. Translated, it gives CASSLSRQGETQYF.

This chain links TRBV7-2 with TRBJ2-2; no clear D. V lost 2 bases and J lost 6, with 4 bases in between. Germline V lookup: CDR1 SGHTA, CDR2 FQGNSA. This CDR3 is 12 amino acids long. The CDR3 region has the DNA TGTGCCAGCAGCTTACTTTCCGGGGAGCTGTTTTTT. It codes for CASSLLSGELFF.

This rearrangement joins TRBV19 to TRBJ1-2; a weak D match, TRBD1 (5 bases). CDR3 length equals 14 residues. Trimming removed 7 bases at V and 4 bases at J, with 16 bases between. CDR1 and CDR2 (germline): LNHDA, SQIVND (reference sequence). The CDR3 DNA reads as TGTGCCAGTAATCCGGGACTGGGACCCTATGGCTACACCTTC. Its translation is CASNPGLGPYGYTF.

The gene calls are TRBV6-5 and TRBJ2-7; D may be TRBD1 (5 bases). Between the trimmed V and J ends, which lost 8 bases and 9 bases, there was a span of 23 bases. The CDR3 runs 14 residues. Looked up from germline, CDR1 is MNHEY and CDR2 is SVGAGI. As DNA, the CDR3 is TGTGCCAGCCGCAGGGCAGCCGCTCAAGGGGTGCAGTACTTC. It encodes CASRRAAAQGVQYF.

The genes are TRBV6-1 and TRBJ2-7; D is undetermined. The CDR3 is 11 amino acids. V was clipped by 6 bases and J by 4 bases, with 7 bases between them. Germline V gives CDR1 MNHNS, CDR2 SASEGT. The CDR3 sequence: CASRAGYEQYF. CDR3 coding DNA: TGTGCCAGCAGAGCAGGTTACGAGCAGTACTTC.

The V call is TRBV5-1, the J call TRBJ2-3, with a weak D call TRBD1 (6 bases). This CDR3 contains 15 residues. CDR1 SGHRS and CDR2 YFSETQ come from the germline V gene. V was trimmed by 4 bases and J by 2 bases, leaving 14 bases between them. CDR3 amino acids: CASSQGLGATDTQYF. CDR3 bases: TGCGCCAGCAGCCAGGGGTTGGGAGCCACAGATACGCAGTATTTT. The whole variable domain, filled in from reference TRBV5-1 and TRBJ2-3, reads KAGVTQTPRYLIKTRGQQVTLSCSPISGHRSVSWYQQTPGQGLQFLFEYFSETQRNKGNFPGRFSGRQFSNSRSEMNVSTLELGDSALYLCASSQGLGATDTQYFGPGTRLTVL.

This chain uses TRBV7-2 with TRBJ1-4; 9 bases agree with TRBD1. Unmatched junction bases numbered 9, after V lost 5 bases and J lost 8 bases. Germline CDR1 reads SGHTA; CDR2 reads FQGNSA. The CDR3 sequence is 15 residues long. CDR3 sequence (DNA): TGTGCCAGCAGCATAATGACAGGGGGAGTCGAAAAACTGTTTTTT. Translated, it gives CASSIMTGGVEKLFF.

The rearrangement links TRBV19 to TRBJ1-4, with D hard to call. The CDR3 spans 14 residues. Germline values: CDR1 LNHDA, CDR2 SQIVND (reference sequence). V was cut by 3 bases and J by 6 bases, with 11 bases left in between. CDR3 sequence: CASSITTGDEKLFF. The CDR3 DNA follows: TGTGCCAGTAGTATTACCACCGGGGATGAAAAACTGTTTTTT.

V is TRBV19 and J is TRBJ2-3, with D unresolved. The CDR3 is made up of 16 amino acids. Germline V gives CDR1 LNHDA, CDR2 SQIVND (reference sequence). The V end lost 3 bases, the J end lost 0 bases, and 13 bases lay between the germline ends. CDR3 amino acids: CASSIFNSLSTDTQYF. The CDR3 coding sequence is TGTGCCAGTAGTATTTTCAACAGCCTTAGCACAGATACGCAGTATTTT.

The chain combines TRBV5-1 with TRBJ2-5, with D perhaps matching TRBD1 (5 bases). The CDR3 contains 14 residues. Germline CDR1 and CDR2: SGHRS and YFSETQ. V was shortened by 4 bases and J by 2 bases, with 12 bases between the two germline ends. The CDR3 nucleotides are TGCGCCAGCAGCCCAGGGAACCCACAAGAGACCCAGTACTTC. Amino acid sequence: CASSPGNPQETQYF.

The chain recombines TRBV7-2 with TRBJ1-4, with 8 bases fitting TRBD1. Trimming at V came to 2 bases and at J to 5 bases, leaving 1 base not matched to a gene. CDR1 is SGHTA and CDR2 is FQGNSA in the germline V gene. The length of the CDR3 is 14 residues. The CDR3 nucleotides are TGTGCCAGCAGCTTAAGGACAGGGAATGAAAAACTGTTTTTT. It specifies CASSLRTGNEKLFF.

V and J are TRBV6-1 and TRBJ1-4; TRBD1 might be the D (5 bases). CDR3 size: 14 residues. Trimming took off 4 bases at V and 4 bases at J, with 10 bases between the two ends. The germline V gene encodes CDR1 MNHNS and CDR2 SASEGT. Here the CDR3 DNA reads TGTGCCAGCAGTGTACAGGTGATTAATGAAAAACTGTTTTTT. Translating gives CASSVQVINEKLFF.

V and J are TRBV30 and TRBJ2-7; the match to TRBD2 covers 8 bases. Trimming removed 2 bases from V and 7 bases from J; junction bases left unmatched: 13. The CDR3 sequence is 15 residues long. The germline V gene has CDR1 GTSNPN and CDR2 SVGIG (reference sequence). CDR3 loop: CAWSFNSGSVGEQYF. CDR3 DNA sequence: TGTGCCTGGAGTTTCAACAGCGGGAGTGTCGGTGAGCAGTACTTC.

This chain joins TRBV9 and TRBJ2-1; 11 positions match TRBD2. CDR3 length equals 16 residues. V lost 3 bases and J lost 8; bases outside the gene matches: 10. Germline assignment: CDR1 SGDLS and CDR2 YYNGEE. CDR3 in DNA: TGTGCCAGCAGCGCCGGGACTAGCGGTCCACTACATGAGCAGTTCTTC. This translates into CASSAGTSGPLHEQFF.

The rearrangement joins TRBV5-1 to TRBJ2-1, with D maybe TRBD2 (6 bases). Germline V lookup: CDR1 SGHRS, CDR2 YFSETQ. V lost 0 bases and J lost 5, with 12 bases in between. The CDR3 has 15 amino acids. CDR3 protein: CASSLEGRGNNEQFF. The CDR3 coding sequence is TGCGCCAGCAGCTTGGAGGGCCGCGGGAACAATGAGCAGTTCTTC.

A note on this clone: At one of its ends the junction is not consistent with the germline gene, which may arise from a read error. This chain connects TRBV29-1 to TRBJ2-1; TRBD2 matches 9 bases. Germline V gene lookup returns CDR1 SQVTM and CDR2 ANQGSEA. The CDR3 extends over 15 amino acids. The CDR3 DNA reads TGCAGCGTTGAAGGCGGGAGGGCAAGTTACAATGAGCAGCTCTTC. Translating gives CSVEGGRASYNEQLF.

As for this clone: This CDR3 is also generated by other DNA sequences in the sample. The chain joins TRBV29-1 to TRBJ2-1, with D unresolved. The CDR3 runs to 9 residues. Trimming cost V 8 bases and J 5 bases, with 4 bases left between them. Germline CDR1 is SQVTM and CDR2 is ANQGSEA. This chain's CDR3 is CSIDNEQFF. The DNA for the CDR3 is TGCAGCATCGACAATGAGCAGTTCTTC.

The rearrangement uses TRBV5-1 and TRBJ1-2, with D possibly being TRBD1 (5 bases). V lost 0 bases, J lost 0 bases, and 12 bases lay in between. This CDR3 has 16 residues. Germline V gene lookup returns CDR1 SGHRS and CDR2 YFSETQ. In nucleotides, the CDR3 is TGCGCCAGCAGCTTGGGTGAGACAGCCTCTAACTATGGCTACACCTTC. Translation gives CASSLGETASNYGYTF.